This TCR beta chain appears in the sequencing data of a study of T cell responses to AZD1222 COVID-19 vaccine. Germline CDR1 and CDR2: DFQATT and SNEGSKA (reference sequence). CDR3 length: 14 residues. After removal of 3 bases from V and 6 bases from J, the junction contained 9 bases not matched to a gene. Here immunoSEQ multiplex PCR was the method, and the copy in TCRdb shows in-frame clones only, minus some. The table records 250,000 to 300,000 clones, roughly 93% of them present only once. Sequenced material: peripheral blood, taken 28 days after the second AZD1222 dose. The TCR originated in an adult who received the AZD1222 COVID-19 vaccine. This chain links TRBV20-1 with TRBJ2-7, with 9 bases lining up with TRBD1. This CDR3 reads CSASSGQGTGEQYF. As DNA, the CDR3 is TGCAGTGCTAGTAGTGGACAGGGGACAGGCGAGCAGTACTTC.